This T cell receptor (beta chain) was observed in a study of graft-versus-host responses after intestinal transplantation. Germline V gene data show CDR1 as MNHEY and CDR2 as SVGAGI. The CDR3 spans 13 residues. The trim removed 0 bases at V and 10 bases at J, leaving 3 bases unmatched. Plated together were some 200,000 CFSE-labeled responder cells and some 200,000 irradiated, violet-dye-labeled stimulator cells. Only in-frame clones appear in the TCRdb table, and some are missing; sequencing was by immunoSEQ multiplex PCR. The sample holds roughly 14,000 clones, about 30% seen once. The chain employs TRBV6-5 and TRBJ2-1, with 7 bases fitting TRBD2. The sequences come from alloreactive CD8+ T cells from a mixed lymphocyte reaction culture, collected before intestinal transplant. The subset was: CFSE-low proliferating T cells sorted from approximately 6-day pre-transplant mixed lymphocyte reaction (GvH or HvG direction). The sequence derives from a human patient who received an intestinal transplant. The CDR3 is CASSYSWEGEQFF. In DNA, the CDR3 is TGTGCCAGCAGTTACTCGTGGGAGGGCGAGCAGTTCTTC.